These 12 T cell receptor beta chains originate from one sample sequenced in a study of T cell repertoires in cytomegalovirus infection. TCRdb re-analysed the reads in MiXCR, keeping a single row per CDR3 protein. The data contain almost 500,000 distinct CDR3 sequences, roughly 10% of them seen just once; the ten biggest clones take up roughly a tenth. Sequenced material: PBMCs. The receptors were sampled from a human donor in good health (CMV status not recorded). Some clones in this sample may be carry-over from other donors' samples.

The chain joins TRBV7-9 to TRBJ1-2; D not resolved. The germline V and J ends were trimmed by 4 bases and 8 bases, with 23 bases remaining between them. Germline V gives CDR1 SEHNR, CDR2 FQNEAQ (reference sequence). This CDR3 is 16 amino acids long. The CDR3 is CASSSEALPPMRGYTF. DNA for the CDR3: TGTGCCAGCAGCTCCGAGGCACTCCCCCCTATGAGGGGCTACACCTTC.

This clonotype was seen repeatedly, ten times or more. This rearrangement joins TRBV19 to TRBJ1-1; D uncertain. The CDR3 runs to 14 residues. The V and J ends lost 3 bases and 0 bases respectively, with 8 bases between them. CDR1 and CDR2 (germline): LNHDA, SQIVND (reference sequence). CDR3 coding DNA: TGTGCCAGTAGTATTGATGATTTGAACACTGAAGCTTTCTTT. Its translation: CASSIDDLNTEAFF. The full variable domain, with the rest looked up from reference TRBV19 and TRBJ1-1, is DGGITQSPKYLFRKEGQNVTLSCEQNLNHDAMYWYRQDPGQGLRLIYYSQIVNDFQKGDIAEGYSVSREKKESFPLTVTSAQKNPTAFYLCASSIDDLNTEAFFGQGTRLTVV.

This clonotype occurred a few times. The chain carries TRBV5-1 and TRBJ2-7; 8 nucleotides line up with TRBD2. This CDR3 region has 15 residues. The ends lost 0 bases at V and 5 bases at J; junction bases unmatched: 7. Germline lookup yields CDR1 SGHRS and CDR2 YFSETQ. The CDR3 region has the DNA TGCGCCAGCAGCTTGGGCGGGAGGTCTTTCGACGAGCAGTACTTC. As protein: CASSLGGRSFDEQYF. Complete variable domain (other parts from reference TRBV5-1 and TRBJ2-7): KAGVTQTPRYLIKTRGQQVTLSCSPISGHRSVSWYQQTPGQGLQFLFEYFSETQRNKGNFPGRFSGRQFSNSRSEMNVSTLELGDSALYLCASSLGGRSFDEQYFGPGTRLTVT.

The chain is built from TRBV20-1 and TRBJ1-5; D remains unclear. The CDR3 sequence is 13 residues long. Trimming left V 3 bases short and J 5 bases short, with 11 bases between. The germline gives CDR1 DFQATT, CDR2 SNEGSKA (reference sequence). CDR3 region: CSARNPYDQPQHF. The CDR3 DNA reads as TGCAGTGCTAGGAACCCCTATGATCAGCCCCAGCATTTT.

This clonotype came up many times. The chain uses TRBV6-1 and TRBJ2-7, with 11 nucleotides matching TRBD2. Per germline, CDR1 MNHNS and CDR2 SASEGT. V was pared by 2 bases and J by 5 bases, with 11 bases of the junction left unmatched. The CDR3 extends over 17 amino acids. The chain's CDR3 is CASSEKWLAGGPHEQYF. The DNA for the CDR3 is TGTGCCAGCAGTGAAAAATGGCTAGCGGGAGGACCCCACGAGCAGTACTTC.

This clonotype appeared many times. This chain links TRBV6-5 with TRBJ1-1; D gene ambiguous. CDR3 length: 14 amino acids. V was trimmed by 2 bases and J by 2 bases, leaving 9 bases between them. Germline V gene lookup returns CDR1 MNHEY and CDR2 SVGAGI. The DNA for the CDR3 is TGTGCCAGCAGTTACGGGTCCTTAAACACTGAAGCTTTCTTT. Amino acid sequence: CASSYGSLNTEAFF.

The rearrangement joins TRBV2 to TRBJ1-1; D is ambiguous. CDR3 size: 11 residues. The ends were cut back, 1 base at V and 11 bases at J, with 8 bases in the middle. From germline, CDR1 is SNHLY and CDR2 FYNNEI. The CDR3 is CASSEGAKAFF. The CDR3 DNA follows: TGTGCCAGCAGTGAAGGGGCCAAGGCTTTCTTT.

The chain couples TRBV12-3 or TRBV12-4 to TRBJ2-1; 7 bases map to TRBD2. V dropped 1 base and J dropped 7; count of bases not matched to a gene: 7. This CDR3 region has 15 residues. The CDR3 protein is CASSLDGGSWNEQFF. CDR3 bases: TGTGCCAGCAGTTTAGATGGCGGGAGTTGGAATGAGCAGTTCTTC.

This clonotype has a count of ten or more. This CDR3 is CASGLNSNQPQHF. CDR3 DNA: TGTGCTAGTGGTTTGAACAGCAATCAGCCCCAGCATTTT. This rearrangement joins TRBV12-5 to TRBJ1-5; unclear D gene. The V end was cut by 2 bases, the J end by 1 base, with 3 bases between. Germline lookup yields CDR1 LGHNT and CDR2 FRNRAP. The CDR3 loop spans 13 amino acids. Drawing the rest from reference TRBV12-5 and TRBJ1-5, the complete variable domain is DARVTQTPRHKVTEMGQEVTMRCQPILGHNTVFWYRQTMMQGLELLAYFRNRAPLDDSGMPKDRFSAEMPDATLATLKIQPSEPRDSAVYFCASGLNSNQPQHFGDGTRLSIL.

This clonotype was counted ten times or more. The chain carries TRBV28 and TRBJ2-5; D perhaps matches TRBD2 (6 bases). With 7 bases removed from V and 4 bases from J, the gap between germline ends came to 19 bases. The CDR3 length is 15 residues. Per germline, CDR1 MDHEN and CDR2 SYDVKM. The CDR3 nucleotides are TGTGCCAGCACCACGAGGTTTCTGGGAGGAGAGACCCAGTACTTC. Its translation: CASTTRFLGGETQYF.

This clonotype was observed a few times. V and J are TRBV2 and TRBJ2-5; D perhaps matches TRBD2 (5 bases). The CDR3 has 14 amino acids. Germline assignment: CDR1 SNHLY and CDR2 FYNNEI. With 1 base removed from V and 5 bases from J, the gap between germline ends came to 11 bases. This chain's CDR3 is CASSEDPPGETQYF. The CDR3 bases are TGTGCCAGCAGTGAAGATCCGCCGGGGGAGACCCAGTACTTC.

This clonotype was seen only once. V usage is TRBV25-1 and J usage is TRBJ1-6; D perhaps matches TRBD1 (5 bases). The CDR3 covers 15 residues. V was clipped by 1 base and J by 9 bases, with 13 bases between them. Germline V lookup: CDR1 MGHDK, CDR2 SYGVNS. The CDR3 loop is CASSELIGVASPLHF. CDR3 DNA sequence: TGTGCCAGCAGTGAATTAATAGGGGTAGCTTCACCCCTCCACTTT.